Presented here are 14 T cell receptor beta chains from one specimen sequenced in a study of blood T cell repertoires in COVID-19. The protocol was immunoSEQ multiplex PCR, while the TCRdb copy is restricted to in-frame clones and leaves out a portion. The table lists fewer than 600,000 clones, approximately 87% of them singletons. The material sequenced was PBMCs or T cells enriched from blood (not recorded which). The origin of the receptors is a middle-aged woman who had recovered from COVID-19.

V gene TRBV5-1 combines with J gene TRBJ1-5, with D hard to call. The CDR3 loop spans 14 amino acids. The ends were cut back, 0 bases at V and 3 bases at J, with 7 bases in the middle. Germline V CDR1 and CDR2: SGHRS, YFSETQ. In DNA, the CDR3 is TGCGCCAGCAGCTTGGATCCGTTCAATCAGCCCCAGCATTTT. Its translation is CASSLDPFNQPQHF. Supplemented by reference TRBV5-1 and TRBJ1-5, the full variable domain reads KAGVTQTPRYLIKTRGQQVTLSCSPISGHRSVSWYQQTPGQGLQFLFEYFSETQRNKGNFPGRFSGRQFSNSRSEMNVSTLELGDSALYLCASSLDPFNQPQHFGDGTRLSIL.

This clone was seen just once. The V and J genes are TRBV6-6 and TRBJ1-1, with a weak D call TRBD1 (5 bases). Germline V CDR1 and CDR2: MNHNY, SVGAGI (reference sequence). Trimming left V 5 bases short and J 1 base short, with 11 bases between. The CDR3 length is 14 residues. CDR3 bases: TGTGCCAGCAGTGTCGGGGGGAGGAACACTGAAGCTTTCTTT. Its translation: CASSVGGRNTEAFF.

This clone has a single count. V gene TRBV7-8 combines with J gene TRBJ2-1; no firm D call. The CDR3 length is 15 residues. CDR1 and CDR2 from the germline V gene are SGHVS and FQNEAQ. The V end was cut by 7 bases, the J end by 8 bases, with 21 bases between. CDR3 loop: CASIPGSAASYEQFF. The DNA for the CDR3 is TGTGCCAGCATTCCGGGTTCGGCGGCCTCTTATGAGCAGTTCTTC.

The table lists this clone with a count of one. The gene calls are TRBV19 and TRBJ2-7, with D tentatively TRBD1 (5 bases). Trimming pared 1 base from V and 6 bases from J, leaving 16 bases between. CDR1 and CDR2 (germline): LNHDA, SQIVND (reference sequence). This CDR3 has 15 amino acids. This chain's CDR3 is CASSIARQGGVEQYF. The CDR3 DNA reads as TGTGCCAGTAGTATAGCTCGGCAGGGTGGCGTCGAGCAGTACTTC. The variable domain in full, completed from reference TRBV19 and TRBJ2-7, reads DGGITQSPKYLFRKEGQNVTLSCEQNLNHDAMYWYRQDPGQGLRLIYYSQIVNDFQKGDIAEGYSVSREKKESFPLTVTSAQKNPTAFYLCASSIARQGGVEQYFGPGTRLTVT.

V usage is TRBV10-3 and J usage is TRBJ1-2; 7 positions agree with TRBD1. The CDR3 length is 13 residues. V was clipped by 11 bases and J by 8 bases; unmatched bases: 14. CDR1 and CDR2 (germline): ENHRY, SYGVKD. Written as DNA, the CDR3 is TGTGCCCTAGGGGGCAGGGAAGCTGACGGCTACACCTTC. It encodes CALGGREADGYTF.

This clone was counted between two and nine times. The sample has other DNA sequences that encode this CDR3 too. The chain links TRBV3-1 (or the pseudogene TRBV3-2) to TRBJ1-1; 7 nucleotides align to TRBD1. Looked up from germline, CDR1 is LGHDT and CDR2 is YNNKEL (reference sequence). Trimming cost V 1 base and J 5 bases; bases outside gene matches: 1. The CDR3 runs to 13 residues. This CDR3 reads CASSQAGGTEAFF. Written as DNA, the CDR3 is TGTGCCAGCAGCCAAGCAGGGGGTACTGAAGCTTTCTTT.

V usage is TRBV3-1 (or the pseudogene TRBV3-2) and J usage is TRBJ2-3; 9 positions match TRBD2. Per germline, CDR1 LGHDT and CDR2 YNNKEL (reference sequence). V lost 1 base to trimming and J lost 8 bases; unmatched junction nucleotides: 4. This CDR3 has 14 residues. The CDR3 is CASSQGTSVVTQYF. In DNA, the CDR3 is TGTGCCAGCAGCCAAGGGACTAGCGTTGTTACGCAGTATTTT.

The chain joins TRBV18 to TRBJ1-5; 7 bases are shared with TRBD1. J gave up 2 bases and V 1 base, and 2 bases lay outside the gene matches. Germline V gene sequence: CDR1 KGHSH, CDR2 LQKENI. This CDR3 contains 15 residues. The CDR3 nucleotides are TGTGCCAGCTCACCACAGGGGGCGGGCAATCAGCCCCAGCATTTT. This translates into CASSPQGAGNQPQHF.

The chain recombines TRBV4-3 with TRBJ2-1, with D maybe TRBD2 (6 bases). V lost 0 bases and J lost 9, with 15 bases in between. This CDR3 is built from 15 residues. Germline CDR1 is LGHNA and CDR2 is YSLEER. CDR3 nucleotide sequence: TGCGCCAGCAGCCAAGAAGAGGAAACTAGCAGTGAGCAGTTCTTC. Amino acids: CASSQEEETSSEQFF.

This chain links TRBV6-5 with TRBJ1-2; 9 bases agree with TRBD1. The V gene's germline CDR1 is MNHEY and CDR2 SVGAGI. The CDR3 covers 15 residues. Trimming cost V 6 bases and J 3 bases; bases outside gene matches: 8. The CDR3 protein is CASRWDREEDYGYTF. CDR3 bases: TGTGCCAGCAGGTGGGACAGGGAGGAAGACTATGGCTACACCTTC.

V is TRBV30 and J is TRBJ2-5; TRBD1 might be the D (8 bases). The V gene's germline CDR1 is GTSNPN and CDR2 SVGIG (reference sequence). The CDR3 length is 14 residues. Trimming removed 0 bases from V and 5 bases from J, with 13 bases in between. The CDR3 DNA reads as TGTGCCTGGAGTGTAAACAGGGGGGGGGAGACCCAGTACTTC. It is translated as CAWSVNRGGETQYF.

V and J are TRBV5-4 and TRBJ2-7; TRBD1 aligns across 8 bases. In germline, CDR1 is SGHNT, CDR2 YYREEE (reference sequence). This CDR3 is 16 amino acids long. Trimming took 1 base from V and 5 from J; bases not matched to a gene: 11. This CDR3 reads CASSLYSGQGRNEQYF. Written as DNA, the CDR3 is TGTGCCAGCAGCTTGTATTCCGGACAGGGTCGAAACGAGCAGTACTTC.

V gene TRBV7-2 combines with J gene TRBJ1-2, with D unclear. CDR1 and CDR2 from the germline V gene are SGHTA and FQGNSA. The CDR3 has 15 amino acids. Trimming took off 5 bases at V and 4 bases at J, with 17 bases between the two ends. The CDR3 DNA reads TGTGCCAGCAGCCCCTCTACCGGAGTCCGCTATGGCTACACCTTC. The encoded protein is CASSPSTGVRYGYTF.

The V call is TRBV4-1, the J call TRBJ1-4; D gene unclear. CDR3 length equals 13 residues. Per germline, CDR1 MGHRA and CDR2 YSYEKL. Trimming removed 2 bases at V and 8 bases at J, with 9 bases between. CDR3 loop: CASSQLRSEKLFF. DNA of the CDR3: TGCGCCAGCAGCCAACTAAGGAGCGAAAAACTGTTTTTT.